One sample yielded the 11 T cell receptor beta chains listed below, sequenced in a study of response to subunit inactivated influenza vaccine. MiXCR, applied by TCRdb to the RT-PCR reads, yields one record per CDR3 protein. This table has about 570,000 distinct CDR3 sequences, roughly 10% appearing once. The sample was also reused in another study, on T cells expressing NK-cell markers. As that study records: A 5'RACE template switching approach incorporating UMIs was used to make TCR beta cDNA.

The sequenced sample was PBMCs from blood, obtained on the day of vaccination. The receptors were sampled from a man in his fifties or sixties who received an inactivated influenza vaccine.

This clonotype was detected a few times. V is TRBV5-1 and J is TRBJ2-7; weak D call: TRBD2 (6 bases). The CDR3 runs to 14 residues. Germline V lookup: CDR1 SGHRS, CDR2 YFSETQ. Trimming shortened V by 1 base and J by 3 bases, and 11 bases separated the two germline ends. CDR3 in amino acids: CASSLFPGGYEQYF. CDR3 nucleotide sequence: TGCGCCAGCAGCTTGTTTCCCGGGGGCTACGAGCAGTACTTC.

This clonotype was seen a handful of times. This chain links TRBV29-1 with TRBJ2-3, with D unclear. Trimming removed 4 bases at V and 10 bases at J, with 9 bases between. Germline V gives CDR1 SQVTM, CDR2 ANQGSEA. The length of the CDR3 is 10 residues. CDR3 nucleotide sequence: TGCAGCGTTGGGGGTAAGGCGCAGTATTTT. Its protein product is CSVGGKAQYF.

The sample holds many counts of this clonotype. The V call is TRBV29-1, the J call TRBJ2-7; no reliable D call. The CDR3 is 12 amino acids. Germline values: CDR1 SQVTM, CDR2 ANQGSEA. V lost 5 bases and J lost 2, with 10 bases in between. The CDR3 here is CSVSDLAYEQYF. The CDR3 bases are TGCAGCGTTTCCGACTTAGCCTACGAGCAGTACTTC.

The chain recombines TRBV6-5 with TRBJ2-7; a weak D match, TRBD2 (6 bases). Germline values: CDR1 MNHEY, CDR2 SVGAGI. V shed 0 bases and J shed 0 bases, with 12 bases lying between them. CDR3 size: 16 residues. CDR3 sequence: CASSYSGSGPSYEQYF. The CDR3 nucleotides read TGTGCCAGCAGTTACTCTGGTAGCGGACCCTCCTACGAGCAGTACTTC.

This clonotype appeared a few times. The chain carries TRBV21-1 and TRBJ2-2; the table's D call, TRBD1, was not checked against the DNA. TRBV21-1 is a pseudogene segment. The CDR3 runs 18 residues. In DNA, the CDR3 is TGTGCCAGCAGCAAAGATGGCGGGGATGGGGACGCTGGCGGGGAGCTGTTTTTT. Residues: CASSKDGGDGDAGGELFF.

V usage is TRBV5-1 and J usage is TRBJ2-1; 7 bases fit TRBD2. Germline trimming cut 4 bases from V and 1 base from J; bases unmatched to any gene: 14. Germline CDR1 and CDR2: SGHRS and YFSETQ. The CDR3 runs 18 residues. CDR3 sequence: CASSPLGRALGSYNEQFF. As DNA, the CDR3 is TGCGCCAGCAGCCCGTTAGGGAGGGCCCTCGGGTCCTACAATGAGCAGTTCTTC. Together with reference TRBV5-1 and TRBJ2-1, the CDR3 gives the full variable domain: KAGVTQTPRYLIKTRGQQVTLSCSPISGHRSVSWYQQTPGQGLQFLFEYFSETQRNKGNFPGRFSGRQFSNSRSEMNVSTLELGDSALYLCASSPLGRALGSYNEQFFGPGTRLTVL.

The genes are TRBV28 and TRBJ1-5; D not resolved. V lost 6 bases and J 4 bases, leaving 28 bases between the germline ends. The germline V gene encodes CDR1 MDHEN and CDR2 SYDVKM. The CDR3 is made up of 19 amino acids. CDR3 region: CASSLVERVRLLNNQPQHF. For the CDR3, the DNA is TGTGCCAGCAGCCTAGTGGAGAGGGTAAGACTCCTAAATAATCAGCCCCAGCATTTT.

The chain employs TRBV18 and TRBJ1-5; D remains ambiguous. CDR1 is KGHSH and CDR2 is LQKENI in the germline V gene. V lost 5 bases, J lost 4 bases, and 9 bases lay in between. CDR3 length equals 13 residues. The CDR3 DNA reads TGTGCCAGCTCAGGGTCAGCTAATCAGCCCCAGCATTTT. It codes for CASSGSANQPQHF.

This clonotype was counted a few times. The chain couples TRBV5-1 to TRBJ2-5; TRBD1 might be the D (6 bases). The CDR3 length is 14 residues. Trimming shortened V by 7 bases and J by 2 bases, and 15 bases separated the two germline ends. CDR1 SGHRS and CDR2 YFSETQ come from the germline V gene. The CDR3: CASRMGASQETQYF. CDR3 sequence (DNA): TGCGCCAGCCGGATGGGGGCCTCGCAAGAGACCCAGTACTTC.

In its sample, this clonotype was seen many times. The chain links TRBV5-1 to TRBJ2-3; a possible D gene is TRBD1 (6 bases). Germline V gene data show CDR1 as SGHRS and CDR2 as YFSETQ. The CDR3 is 15 amino acids. The V end was cut by 2 bases, the J end by 0 bases, with 10 bases between. CDR3 sequence reads: CASSFRTGSTDTQYF. The DNA for the CDR3 is TGCGCCAGCAGCTTCCGAACAGGGAGCACAGATACGCAGTATTTT.

The chain recombines TRBV29-1 with TRBJ2-3; D call uncertain. The V end was cut by 8 bases, the J end by 0 bases, with 18 bases between. The CDR3 is 15 residues long. Germline V gene sequence: CDR1 SQVTM, CDR2 ANQGSEA. Here the CDR3 reads CSMLPRGGSTDTQYF. CDR3 bases: TGCAGCATGCTCCCACGCGGCGGAAGCACAGATACGCAGTATTTT.